The 21 T cell receptor beta chains below all came from one sample that was sequenced in a study of shared clonotypes between healthy human individuals. Profiled with immunoSEQ multiplex PCR; TCRdb holds only in-frame clones, not every one. The data hold 90,000 to 120,000 clones, with around 71% observed a single time. The sample consisted of memory CD8+ T cells sorted from blood. As for subset: CD45RO+ cells pooled with CCR7-negative TemRA cells. These receptors were taken from a woman in her thirties in good health.

This rearrangement joins TRBV4-1 to TRBJ2-5; possibly TRBD1 or TRBD2 for D (5 bases each). The last part of the DNA fits TRBJ2-7 better; the J call may be wrong. Germline values: CDR1 MGHRA, CDR2 YSYEKL. The length of the CDR3 is 14 residues. CDR3 amino acids: CASSHPGPSYEQYF. The CDR3 DNA is TGCGCCAGCAGCCATCCGGGGCCCTCCTACGAGCAGTACTTC.

The genes are TRBV5-1 and TRBJ2-5; 9 positions match TRBD1. The CDR3 runs 15 residues. V dropped 5 bases and J dropped 2; count of bases not matched to a gene: 7. CDR1 is SGHRS, CDR2 YFSETQ, per germline. CDR3 bases: TGCGCCAGCAGGCCTCCGGGACAGGGACAAGAGACCCAGTACTTC. It yields the protein CASRPPGQGQETQYF.

J is TRBJ2-1 and V is TRBV25-1, with 9 bases matching TRBD1. The CDR3 is 14 residues long. The germline CDR1 and CDR2 sequences are MGHDK and SYGVNS. With V trimmed by 9 bases and J by 5 bases, 8 bases remained unmatched. This CDR3 reads CASSTGGANNEQFF. DNA of the CDR3: TGTGCCAGTTCTACAGGGGGCGCAAACAATGAGCAGTTCTTC.

This clone was observed a single time. This specimen includes other DNA sequences encoding the same CDR3. CDR3 sequence (DNA): TGTGCCAGCAGCTTCCCCACTGGGGGCACAGATACGCAGTATTTT. It encodes CASSFPTGGTDTQYF. This chain joins TRBV27 and TRBJ2-3, with no clear D. CDR1 and CDR2 from the germline V gene are MNHEY and SMNVEV (reference sequence). The germline V and J ends were trimmed by 6 bases and 1 base, with 14 bases remaining between them. There are 15 residues in the CDR3.

The CDR3 here is CASRTGQLNTEAFF. The CDR3 DNA follows: TGTGCCAGCAGAACGGGACAGTTGAACACTGAAGCTTTCTTT. V and J are TRBV6-1 and TRBJ1-1, with 7 bases that match TRBD1. The CDR3 spans 14 residues. With 6 bases clipped from V and 0 bases from J, the junction kept 4 bases outside the gene matches. The germline V gene has CDR1 MNHNS and CDR2 SASEGT.

This rearrangement joins TRBV4-2 to TRBJ2-3, with 9 bases identical to TRBD2. Germline CDR1 LGHNA, CDR2 YNFKEQ. CDR3 length: 18 amino acids. J lost 3 bases, V lost 6 bases, and 16 bases had no gene match. CDR3: CASSQMGAGGPSTDTQYF. The CDR3 nucleotides read TGTGCCAGCAGTCAAATGGGGGCGGGAGGGCCATCTACAGATACGCAGTATTTT.

This clone was detected many times. The rearrangement uses TRBV6-6 and TRBJ2-4; 8 nucleotides match TRBD1. V gave up 0 bases and J gave up 8 bases; unmatched junction bases: 6. CDR3 length: 15 amino acids. CDR1 is MNHNY and CDR2 is SVGAGI in the germline V gene (reference sequence). The CDR3 DNA follows: TGTGCCAGCAGTTACTCGCGGCAGGGGGCAGACATTCAGTACTTC. Translation: CASSYSRQGADIQYF.

The CDR3 protein is CASSRFPRDEQFF. In DNA, the CDR3 is TGTGCCAGCAGCCGCTTCCCTCGGGATGAGCAGTTCTTC. The chain combines TRBV7-9 with TRBJ2-1; no clear D. CDR1 is SEHNR, CDR2 FQNEAQ, per germline (reference sequence). V shed 5 bases and J shed 8 bases, with 13 bases lying between them. This CDR3 has 13 amino acids. The variable domain in full, completed from reference TRBV7-9 and TRBJ2-1, reads DTGVSQNPRHKITKRGQNVTFRCDPISEHNRLYWYRQTLGQGPEFLTYFQNEAQLEKSRLLSDRFSAERPKGSFSTLEIQRTEQGDSAMYLCASSRFPRDEQFFGPGTRLTVL.

This clone was detected only a few times. The V call is TRBV19, the J call TRBJ2-7; the D gene is possibly TRBD2 (6 bases). Germline CDR1 LNHDA, CDR2 SQIVND (reference sequence). CDR3 length equals 16 residues. V was trimmed by 5 bases and J by 0 bases, leaving 17 bases between them. The CDR3 reads CASSPEWRGPSYEQYF. CDR3 DNA: TGTGCCAGTAGTCCCGAGTGGAGGGGACCCTCCTACGAGCAGTACTTC.

The V gene is TRBV30, the J gene TRBJ2-7, with D perhaps assigned TRBD1 or TRBD2 (5 bases each). The CDR3 consists of 13 residues. V lost 3 bases and J 3 bases, leaving 12 bases between the germline ends. Germline-derived CDR1 and CDR2 are GTSNPN and SVGIG (reference sequence). DNA of the CDR3: TGTGCCTGGAGACCGGGGCACATCTACGAGCAGTACTTC. Protein: CAWRPGHIYEQYF.

This clone was counted a few times. This chain connects TRBV15 to TRBJ1-2; possible D gene TRBD1, 5 bases. Germline V CDR1 and CDR2: LNHNV, YYDKDF (reference sequence). The germline V and J ends were trimmed by 0 bases and 8 bases, with 13 bases remaining between them. The CDR3 consists of 14 residues. CDR3 sequence (DNA): TGTGCCACCAGCAGAGACGGCAGGGTGGGCGGCTACACCTTC. This gives the protein CATSRDGRVGGYTF.

The genes are TRBV5-6 and TRBJ2-3; 7 nucleotides match TRBD1. The CDR3 is 16 amino acids. The V segment lost 4 bases and the J segment 1 base; nucleotides outside the gene matches: 9. Germline CDR1 SGHDT, CDR2 YYEEEE. The CDR3 loop reads CASSIRQGSGTDTQYF. CDR3 DNA sequence: TGTGCCAGCAGCATACGACAGGGATCCGGCACAGATACGCAGTATTTT.

The chain employs TRBV6-6 and TRBJ1-5, with D unresolved. Looked up from germline, CDR1 is MNHNY and CDR2 is SVGAGI (reference sequence). This CDR3 comprises 15 residues. The V gene lost 2 bases and the J gene lost 1 base, with 9 bases spanning the gap. The CDR3 DNA reads TGTGCCAGCAGTTACAGCGAGAGAAGCAATCAGCCCCAGCATTTT. Translation: CASSYSERSNQPQHF.

J is TRBJ2-7 and V is TRBV27; the D is unclear. Germline-derived CDR1 and CDR2 are MNHEY and SMNVEV (reference sequence). The CDR3 is 8 residues long. V lost 6 bases to trimming and J lost 10 bases, with 4 bases between them. CDR3 sequence reads: CASSPQYF. The CDR3 DNA reads as TGTGCCAGCAGCCCTCAGTACTTC.

The CDR3 region has the DNA TGTGCCAGCAGCTACCAGGGTGCTAACTATGGCTACACCTTC. This encodes CASSYQGANYGYTF. The chain is built from TRBV11-2 and TRBJ1-2; tentatively, D is TRBD1 (5 bases). CDR1 and CDR2 (germline): SGHAT, FQNNGV. There are 14 residues in the CDR3. V lost 4 bases to trimming and J lost 0 bases, with 9 bases between them. Using reference TRBV11-2 and TRBJ1-2 for the parts outside the CDR3, the full variable domain is EAGVAQSPRYKIIEKRQSVAFWCNPISGHATLYWYQQILGQGPKLLIQFQNNGVVDDSQLPKDRFSAERLKGVDSTLKIQPAKLEDSAVYLCASSYQGANYGYTFGSGTRLTVV.

The chain carries TRBV25-1 and TRBJ2-5; the match to TRBD2 covers 7 bases. The CDR3 extends over 16 amino acids. V was pared by 3 bases and J by 5 bases, with 12 bases of the junction left unmatched. CDR1 and CDR2 from the germline V gene are MGHDK and SYGVNS. The DNA of the CDR3 is TGTGCCAGCAGTGAGGCTGCGGGAGCTAACGAGGAGACCCAGTACTTC. Translating it yields CASSEAAGANEETQYF.

The genes are TRBV9 and TRBJ2-1; maybe TRBD2 (6 bases). Trimming shortened V by 0 bases and J by 3 bases, and 10 bases separated the two germline ends. CDR3 size: 15 residues. The germline V gene has CDR1 SGDLS and CDR2 YYNGEE. CDR3 loop: CASSVVAGIYNEQFF. The DNA of the CDR3 is TGTGCCAGCAGCGTAGTGGCGGGAATCTACAATGAGCAGTTCTTC.

V is TRBV2 and J is TRBJ2-7, with D perhaps matching TRBD2 (7 bases). CDR1 and CDR2 from the germline V gene are SNHLY and FYNNEI. CDR3 length: 13 residues. V gave up 5 bases and J gave up 6 bases, with 14 bases separating them. The CDR3 DNA reads as TGTGCCAGCAGTCCAAGGGGGGGAGGCGAGCAGTACTTC. This translates into CASSPRGGGEQYF.

This rearrangement joins TRBV5-8 to TRBJ1-2; D is perhaps TRBD1 (6 bases). Trimming took off 0 bases at V and 4 bases at J, with 10 bases between the two ends. This CDR3 has 14 amino acids. Germline lookup yields CDR1 SGHTS and CDR2 YDEGEE. The CDR3 DNA follows: TGTGCCAGCAGCTTGGACAGGGCACGCTATGGCTACACCTTC. Translated: CASSLDRARYGYTF.

This clone has just a few counts. V is TRBV11-3 and J is TRBJ2-2; 7 bases line up with TRBD1. The ends lost 1 base at V and 0 bases at J; junction bases unmatched: 11. Germline lookup yields CDR1 SGHNT and CDR2 YENEEA. The CDR3 is made up of 19 amino acids. The CDR3 reads CASSLGSPGGEPNTGELFF. The CDR3, as DNA: TGTGCCAGCAGCTTAGGATCCCCAGGGGGAGAACCGAACACCGGGGAGCTGTTTTTT.

The chain joins TRBV27 to TRBJ1-1; D gene uncertain. The V and J ends lost 2 bases and 1 base respectively, with 8 bases between them. Per the germline V gene, CDR1 is MNHEY and CDR2 is SMNVEV (reference sequence). This CDR3 region has 14 residues. CDR3 coding DNA: TGTGCCAGCAGTTTAACAACAGCGAACACTGAAGCTTTCTTT. Translated: CASSLTTANTEAFF.